The clone carrying this T cell receptor (beta chain) was found many times. Alongside a J-beta primer mix, a sample-barcoded 5' primer served in a second PCR lasting roughly 7 to 12 cycles. A single record per CDR3 protein comes from TCRdb applying MiXCR to the 5' RACE reads. This sample has fewer than 800,000 distinct CDR3 sequences, with 32% found just once. Losses at the gene ends were 3 bases for V and 4 bases for J; bases not matched to a gene: 8. The length of the CDR3 is 15 residues. Germline V gene lookup returns CDR1 SGHTA and CDR2 FQGNSA. These data originate in a study of blood T cells in healthy people across ages.

Sequenced material: blood. The chain couples TRBV7-2 to TRBJ2-5; 7 bases fit TRBD2. The receptor was derived from a woman of 80 years or more in good health. The CDR3 bases are TGTGCCAGCAGCTTGCGGGGGTGGGGGTCAGAGACCCAGTACTTC. Encoded protein: CASSLRGWGSETQYF.